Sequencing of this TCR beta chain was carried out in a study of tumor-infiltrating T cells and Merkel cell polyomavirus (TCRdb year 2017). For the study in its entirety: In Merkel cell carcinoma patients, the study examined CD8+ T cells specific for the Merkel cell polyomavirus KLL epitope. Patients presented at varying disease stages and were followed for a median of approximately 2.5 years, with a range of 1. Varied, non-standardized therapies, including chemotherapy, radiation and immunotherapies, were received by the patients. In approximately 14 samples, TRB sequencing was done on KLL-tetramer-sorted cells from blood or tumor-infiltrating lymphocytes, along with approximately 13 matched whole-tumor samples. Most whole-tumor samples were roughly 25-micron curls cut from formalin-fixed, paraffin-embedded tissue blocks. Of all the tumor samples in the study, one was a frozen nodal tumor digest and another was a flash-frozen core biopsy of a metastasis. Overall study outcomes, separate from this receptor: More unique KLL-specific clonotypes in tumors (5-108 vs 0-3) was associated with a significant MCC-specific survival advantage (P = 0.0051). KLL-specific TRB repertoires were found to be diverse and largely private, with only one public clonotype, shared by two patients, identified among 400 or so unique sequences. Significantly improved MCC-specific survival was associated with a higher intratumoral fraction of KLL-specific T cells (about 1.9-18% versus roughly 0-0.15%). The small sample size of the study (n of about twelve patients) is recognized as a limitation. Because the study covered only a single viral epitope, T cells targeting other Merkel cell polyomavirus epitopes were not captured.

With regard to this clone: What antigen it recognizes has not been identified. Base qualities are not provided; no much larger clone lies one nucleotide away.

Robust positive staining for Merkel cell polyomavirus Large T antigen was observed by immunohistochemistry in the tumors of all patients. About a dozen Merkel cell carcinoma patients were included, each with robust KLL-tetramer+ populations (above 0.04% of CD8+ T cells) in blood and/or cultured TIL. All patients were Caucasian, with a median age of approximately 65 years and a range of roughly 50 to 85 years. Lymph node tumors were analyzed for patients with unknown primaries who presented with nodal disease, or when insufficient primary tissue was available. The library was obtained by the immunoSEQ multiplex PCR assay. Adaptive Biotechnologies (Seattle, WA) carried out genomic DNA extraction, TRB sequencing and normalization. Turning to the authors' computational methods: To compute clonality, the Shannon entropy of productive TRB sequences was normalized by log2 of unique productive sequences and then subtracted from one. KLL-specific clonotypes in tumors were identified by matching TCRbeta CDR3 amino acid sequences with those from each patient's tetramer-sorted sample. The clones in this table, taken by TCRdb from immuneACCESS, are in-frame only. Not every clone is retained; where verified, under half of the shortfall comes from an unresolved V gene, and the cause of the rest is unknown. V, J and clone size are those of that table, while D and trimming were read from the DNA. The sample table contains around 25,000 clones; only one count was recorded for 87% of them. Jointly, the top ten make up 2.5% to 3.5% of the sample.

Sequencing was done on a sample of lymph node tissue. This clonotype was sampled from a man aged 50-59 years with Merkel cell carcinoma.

The sequenced DNA is TGCAGCGTTGGGGGGGGAATCGGCACCGGGGAGCTGTTTTTT. Its protein is CSVGGGIGTGELFF. The V gene is TRBV29-1 and the J gene is TRBJ2-2; 7 central bases correspond to TRBD2. CDR1 and CDR2, looked up from the germline V gene, are SQVTM and ANQGSEA. Trimming accounts for 4 bases at V and 4 bases at J, while the number of junction bases matched to no gene is 6. From the cysteine through the phenylalanine, the CDR3 covers 14 amino acids. The only DNA kept is the CDR3, 42 bases in frame from the first base.